These 12 T cell receptor beta chains came from one sample sequenced in a study of cytomegalovirus exposure and HLA in healthy donors. This PCR relied on a set of 60 Vbeta primers and 13 Jbeta primers. Sequencing was performed with immunoSEQ multiplex PCR; in TCRdb, only in-frame clones are kept and a portion is missing. The sample has 150,000 or so clones, 70% to 85% seen once; the top ten hold nearly 6.5%. The sequenced material came from PBMCs. These receptors originate from a man aged 50 or older in good health and CMV-seropositive.

This chain uses TRBV30 with TRBJ1-1, with 10 bases identical to TRBD1. The CDR3 has 19 residues. Trimming cost V 0 bases and J 1 base; bases outside gene matches: 14. The germline gives CDR1 GTSNPN, CDR2 SVGIG (reference sequence). The CDR3 protein is CAWSVPETGGVWANTEAFF. The CDR3 DNA sequence: TGTGCCTGGAGTGTACCAGAGACAGGGGGCGTTTGGGCGAACACTGAAGCTTTCTTT.

The genes are TRBV6-6 and TRBJ2-7; 9 bases fit TRBD1. Germline lookup yields CDR1 MNHNY and CDR2 SVGAGI (reference sequence). With V trimmed by 0 bases and J by 2 bases, 5 bases remained unmatched. This CDR3 contains 16 residues. CDR3: CASSYSWTGETYEQYF. The CDR3 bases are TGTGCCAGCAGTTACTCCTGGACAGGGGAGACCTACGAGCAGTACTTC.

The chain couples TRBV5-4 to TRBJ2-1; D call uncertain. The CDR3 extends over 16 amino acids. CDR1 SGHNT and CDR2 YYREEE come from the germline V gene (reference sequence). V lost 3 bases to trimming and J lost 6 bases, with 19 bases between them. CDR3 protein: CASSSRGLSGLNEQFF. CDR3 nucleotide sequence: TGTGCCAGCAGCTCGAGAGGCCTATCTGGCCTCAATGAGCAGTTCTTC.

This clone was seen once. The rearrangement uses TRBV19 and TRBJ2-1; D is possibly TRBD1 (7 bases). The CDR3 contains 18 residues. Trimming left V 6 bases short and J 9 bases short, with 30 bases between. Looked up from germline, CDR1 is LNHDA and CDR2 is SQIVND (reference sequence). In DNA form, the CDR3 reads TGTGCCAGTAGCCCCCCGGCGGAGGGGGCCGGTGTTTTTATTGAGCAGTTCTTC. Translating it yields CASSPPAEGAGVFIEQFF. Using reference TRBV19 and TRBJ2-1 for the parts outside the CDR3, the full variable domain is DGGITQSPKYLFRKEGQNVTLSCEQNLNHDAMYWYRQDPGQGLRLIYYSQIVNDFQKGDIAEGYSVSREKKESFPLTVTSAQKNPTAFYLCASSPPAEGAGVFIEQFFGPGTRLTVL.

This clone was observed a few times. This chain uses TRBV5-1 with TRBJ2-6, with a weak D call TRBD2 (6 bases). The V gene's germline CDR1 is SGHRS and CDR2 YFSETQ. Deletions cut 4 bases from V and 0 bases from J, with 11 bases between. The CDR3 has 16 residues. CDR3 nucleotides: TGCGCCAGCAGCACCTCCGGGGGCTCTGGGGCCAACGTCCTGACTTTC. Its protein is CASSTSGGSGANVLTF. Combining the CDR3 with reference TRBV5-1 and TRBJ2-6 gives the whole variable domain KAGVTQTPRYLIKTRGQQVTLSCSPISGHRSVSWYQQTPGQGLQFLFEYFSETQRNKGNFPGRFSGRQFSNSRSEMNVSTLELGDSALYLCASSTSGGSGANVLTFGAGSRLTVL.

Note on this clone: Other DNA sequences in this specimen translate into the identical CDR3. V gene TRBV6-5 combines with J gene TRBJ1-2, with TRBD1 identical over 9 bases. Germline V CDR1 and CDR2: MNHEY, SVGAGI. CDR3 length equals 14 residues. Trimming at V came to 6 bases and at J to 6 bases, leaving 8 bases not matched to a gene. The CDR3 sequence is CASSRRDRVHGYTF. The CDR3, as DNA: TGTGCCAGCAGCAGGAGGGACAGGGTCCATGGCTACACCTTC.

This clone was seen once. Its ends do not fully match the called genes, so a read error is possible. The chain links TRBV7-9 to TRBJ2-5, with 7 bases fitting TRBD2. CDR3 length: 15 residues. Germline V gene sequence: CDR1 SEHNR, CDR2 FQNEAQ (reference sequence). CDR3 residues: CSSSLRSSGRETQYF. For the CDR3, the DNA is TGTTCCAGCAGCCTCCGTTCTAGCGGCCGAGAGACCCAGTACTTC.

This clone has only a few counts. This sequence joins TRBV11-3 and TRBJ2-3; TRBD2 agrees at 10 bases. This CDR3 has 16 amino acids. From germline, CDR1 is SGHNT and CDR2 YENEEA. Germline trimming cut 5 bases from V and 0 bases from J; bases unmatched to any gene: 5. The CDR3 nucleotides read TGTGCCAGCAGCCCCGGAGCGGGGGGGAGCACAGATACGCAGTATTTT. Translating gives CASSPGAGGSTDTQYF.

Only one count was recorded for this clone. The rearrangement links TRBV7-9 to TRBJ2-1, with 7 bases matching TRBD2. CDR3 length: 14 amino acids. Trimming took 7 bases from V and 10 from J; bases not matched to a gene: 13. The germline V gene has CDR1 SEHNR and CDR2 FQNEAQ (reference sequence). CDR3 bases: TGTGCCAGCACGCGGGAGACGTCTTTATGGGAGCAGTTCTTC. Translating it yields CASTRETSLWEQFF.

This clone was counted only a few times. The chain recombines TRBV5-4 with TRBJ2-1; 11 positions match TRBD2. CDR1 is SGHNT and CDR2 is YYREEE in the germline V gene (reference sequence). Trimming took 6 bases from V and 7 from J; bases not matched to a gene: 15. CDR3 length equals 17 residues. The CDR3 loop reads CASTYLQLAGEKNEQFF. As DNA, the CDR3 is TGTGCCAGCACTTACCTCCAACTAGCGGGAGAGAAAAATGAGCAGTTCTTC.

The chain combines TRBV13 with TRBJ2-1; 7 nucleotides align to TRBD2. Trimming took 4 bases from V and 7 from J; bases not matched to a gene: 13. Germline V lookup: CDR1 PRHDT, CDR2 FYEKMQ (reference sequence). This CDR3 spans 16 amino acids. CDR3 bases: TGTGCCAGCAGCTCCTTCGGCGGGGGTCACTGGAATGAGCAGTTCTTC. Its translation: CASSSFGGGHWNEQFF.

The chain is built from TRBV15 and TRBJ2-1, with a tentative D call TRBD2 (5 bases). Deletions cut 4 bases from V and 1 base from J, with 14 bases between. Germline CDR1 is LNHNV and CDR2 is YYDKDF (reference sequence). The CDR3 is made up of 16 amino acids. CDR3: CATSKVRDGSYNEQFF. The CDR3 nucleotides read TGTGCCACCAGCAAAGTCCGGGATGGGTCCTACAATGAGCAGTTCTTC.